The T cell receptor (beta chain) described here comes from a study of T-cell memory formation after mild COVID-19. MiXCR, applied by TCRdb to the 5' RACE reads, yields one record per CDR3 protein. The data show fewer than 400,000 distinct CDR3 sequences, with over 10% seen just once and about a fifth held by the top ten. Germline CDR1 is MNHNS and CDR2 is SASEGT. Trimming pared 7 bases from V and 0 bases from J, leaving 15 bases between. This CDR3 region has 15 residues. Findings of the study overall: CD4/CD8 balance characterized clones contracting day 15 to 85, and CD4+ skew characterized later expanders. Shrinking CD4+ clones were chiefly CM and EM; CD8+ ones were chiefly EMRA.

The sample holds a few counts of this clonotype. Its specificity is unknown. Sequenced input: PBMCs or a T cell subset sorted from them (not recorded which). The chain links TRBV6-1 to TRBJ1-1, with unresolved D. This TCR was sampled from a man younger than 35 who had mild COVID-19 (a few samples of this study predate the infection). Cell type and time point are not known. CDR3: CASTRKKTMNTEAFF. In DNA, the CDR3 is TGTGCCAGCACTCGGAAGAAAACAATGAACACTGAAGCTTTCTTT.